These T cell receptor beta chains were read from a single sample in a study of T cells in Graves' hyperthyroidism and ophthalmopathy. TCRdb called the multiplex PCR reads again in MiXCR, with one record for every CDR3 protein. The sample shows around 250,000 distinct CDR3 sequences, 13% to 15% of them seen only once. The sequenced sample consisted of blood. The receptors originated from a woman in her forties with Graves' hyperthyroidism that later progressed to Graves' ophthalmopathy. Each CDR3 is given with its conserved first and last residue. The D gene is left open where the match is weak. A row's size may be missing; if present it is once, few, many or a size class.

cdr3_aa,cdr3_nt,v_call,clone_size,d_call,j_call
CASSLVGGGVTYEQYF,TGTGCCAGCAGCTTAGTTGGGGGGGGAGTAACCTACGAGCAGTACTTC,TRBV11-2,many,TRBD2,TRBJ2-7
CASSQENRFNEKLFF,TGTGCCAGCAGCCAAGAGAACAGGTTCAATGAAAAACTGTTTTTT,TRBV3-1,many,NA,TRBJ1-4
CASRTGGSGEAFF,TGTGCCAGCAGGACAGGGGGATCCGGAGAAGCTTTCTTT,TRBV11-2,many,TRBD1,TRBJ1-1
CASSEGAGGPGELFF,TGTGCCAGCAGTGAAGGTGCAGGGGGCCCCGGGGAGCTGTTTTTT,TRBV6-1,many,TRBD1,TRBJ2-2
CASSYFSGTSDSYEQYF,TGTGCCAGCAGTTACTTTTCCGGGACTAGCGACTCCTACGAGCAGTACTTC,TRBV6-5,many,TRBD2,TRBJ2-7
CASSSRLAGSDNEQFF,TGTGCCAGCAGCTCCCGGCTAGCGGGATCGGACAATGAGCAGTTCTTC,TRBV7-2,many,TRBD2,TRBJ2-1
CASGSGGAAFF,TGTGCCAGTGGGTCAGGGGGTGCGGCTTTCTTT,TRBV19,NA,TRBD1,TRBJ1-1
CASIGRGDEQFF,TGTGCCAGTATCGGGAGGGGCGATGAGCAGTTCTTC,TRBV19,few,TRBD2,TRBJ2-1
CSVGIWEKLFF,TGCAGCGTTGGAATCTGGGAAAAACTGTTTTTT,TRBV29-1,many,NA,TRBJ1-4
CASSLVRLAGAGETQYF,TGTGCCAGCAGTTTAGTTCGGCTAGCGGGAGCGGGAGAGACCCAGTACTTC,TRBV12-3/TRBV12-4,many,TRBD2,TRBJ2-5
CASNPGLAGGTDTQYF,TGTGCCAGCAACCCGGGACTAGCGGGGGGCACAGATACGCAGTATTTT,TRBV9,NA,TRBD2,TRBJ2-3
CSARDMSRGALYNSPLHF,TGCAGTGCTAGAGATATGTCTCGCGGGGCTTTGTATAATTCACCCCTCCACTTT,TRBV20-1,NA,NA,TRBJ1-6
CASRDNLWWRPDGEQFF,TGTGCCAGTAGAGACAATTTGTGGTGGCGTCCGGATGGTGAGCAGTTCTTC,TRBV19,many,NA,TRBJ2-1
CASSELAGGPHEQYF,TGTGCCAGCAGTGAGCTAGCGGGAGGGCCCCACGAGCAGTACTTC,TRBV28,many,TRBD2,TRBJ2-7
CASSLAPALATYNEQFF,TGTGCCAGCAGCTTAGCTCCCGCACTAGCGACCTACAATGAGCAGTTCTTC,TRBV7-2,many,TRBD2,TRBJ2-1
CASTSPYQETQYF,TGTGCCAGCACCTCACCGTACCAAGAGACCCAGTACTTC,TRBV2,many,NA,TRBJ2-5
CASSQAVLGQLPGGYTF,TGTGCCAGCAGCCAAGCAGTTCTGGGTCAGCTCCCGGGCGGCTACACCTTC,TRBV14,few,NA,TRBJ1-2
CASSVISGKRGYEQYF,TGTGCCAGCAGCGTCATTAGCGGGAAGAGGGGGTACGAGCAGTACTTC,TRBV7-2,NA,TRBD2,TRBJ2-7
CASSQAASGRAPWTDTQYF,TGTGCCAGCAGCCAAGCCGCTAGCGGGAGGGCCCCCTGGACAGATACGCAGTATTTT,TRBV28,NA,TRBD2,TRBJ2-3
CASSQDPPIHYGYTF,TGCGCCAGCAGCCAAGACCCCCCTATCCACTATGGCTACACCTTC,TRBV4-1,once,NA,TRBJ1-2
CASSQERYEQYF,TGTGCCAGCAGCCAAGAGAGATACGAGCAGTACTTC,TRBV14,NA,NA,TRBJ2-7
CASSPGTSGSLVDYEQYF,TGTGCCAGCAGCCCAGGGACTAGCGGGAGCCTTGTTGACTACGAGCAGTACTTC,TRBV3-1,many,TRBD2,TRBJ2-7
CSARDQGLAGGDEQFF,TGCAGTGCTAGAGATCAAGGGCTAGCGGGGGGGGATGAGCAGTTCTTC,TRBV20-1,many,TRBD2,TRBJ2-1
CASSLVGWAAFPLHF,TGTGCCAGCAGCTTAGTCGGGTGGGCGGCCTTTCCCCTCCACTTT,TRBV11-2,many,NA,TRBJ1-6
CSVVTSGGFGEQFF,TGCAGCGTTGTGACGTCGGGAGGATTCGGTGAGCAGTTCTTC,TRBV29-1,many,TRBD2,TRBJ2-1
CASSQVSSGAYEQYF,TGCGCCAGCAGCCAAGTGAGTAGCGGGGCCTACGAGCAGTACTTC,TRBV4-1,NA,TRBD2,TRBJ2-7
CASSESGGYNEQFF,TGCGCCAGCAGTGAATCGGGGGGGTACAATGAGCAGTTCTTC,TRBV10-1,few,TRBD2,TRBJ2-1
CASSFGQSFMNTEAFF,TGCGCCAGCAGCTTCGGGCAGAGCTTCATGAACACTGAAGCTTTCTTT,TRBV5-1,many,NA,TRBJ1-1
CASKGGNSFDEQYF,TGTGCCAGCAAGGGGGGAAATTCGTTCGACGAGCAGTACTTC,TRBV6-1,many,NA,TRBJ2-7
CASSQGYEQFF,TGTGCCAGCAGCCAAGGGTATGAGCAGTTCTTC,TRBV3-1,many,NA,TRBJ2-1
CASSIDPASRTEAFF,TGTGCCAGTAGTATAGATCCTGCCTCGCGGACTGAAGCTTTCTTT,TRBV19,many,NA,TRBJ1-1
CASSPPSGSSTDTQYF,TGTGCCAGCAGTCCCCCGAGCGGGAGTAGCACAGATACGCAGTATTTT,TRBV28,many,TRBD2,TRBJ2-3
CSAIRGGSYNEQFF,TGCAGCGCTATTCGGGGAGGCTCCTACAATGAGCAGTTCTTC,TRBV20-1,many,NA,TRBJ2-1
CATSDWGYEQYF,TGTGCCACCAGTGATTGGGGTTACGAGCAGTACTTC,TRBV24-1,many,NA,TRBJ2-7
CASSGGWNTEAFF,TGTGCCAGCAGTGGGGGCTGGAACACTGAAGCTTTCTTT,TRBV28,many,NA,TRBJ1-1
CASSLGLADNEQFF,TGTGCCAGCAGCTTGGGACTAGCTGACAATGAGCAGTTCTTC,TRBV5-6,few,TRBD2,TRBJ2-1
CASSSPGGRTGELFF,TGTGCCAGCAGCTCACCCGGGGGGCGAACCGGGGAGCTGTTTTTT,TRBV13,few,NA,TRBJ2-2
CAGSLRGPSGRNTGELFF,TGTGCCGGCAGTTTAAGAGGGCCGTCCGGCAGGAACACCGGGGAGCTGTTTTTT,TRBV28,NA,NA,TRBJ2-2
CASSSSGPYEQYF,TGCGCCAGCAGCTCTAGCGGCCCCTACGAGCAGTACTTC,TRBV10-2,many,TRBD2,TRBJ2-7
CASSPASGYYNEQFF,TGTGCCAGCAGCCCAGCTAGCGGATACTACAATGAGCAGTTCTTC,TRBV7-9,NA,TRBD2,TRBJ2-1
CASSYSGSGGSTDTQYF,TGTGCCAGCAGTTACTCGGGTAGCGGGGGAAGCACAGATACGCAGTATTTT,TRBV6-6,once,TRBD2,TRBJ2-3
CASSQPQRGQGKNEQFF,TGCGCCAGCAGCCAACCCCAACGGGGACAGGGAAAAAATGAGCAGTTCTTC,TRBV4-1,few,TRBD1,TRBJ2-1
CASSYSRVSDTQYF,TGTGCCAGCAGTTACTCCCGGGTCTCAGATACGCAGTATTTT,TRBV6-5,many,NA,TRBJ2-3
CASSPGQGNDNEQFF,TGCGCCAGCAGCCCAGGACAGGGAAATGACAATGAGCAGTTCTTC,TRBV5-1,many,TRBD1,TRBJ2-1
CASNPGKGVSPLHF,TGTGCCAGCAACCCGGGAAAAGGGGTTTCACCCCTCCACTTT,TRBV28,many,NA,TRBJ1-6
CSVWLAGRLYF,TGCAGCGTTTGGCTAGCGGGAAGACTGTACTTC,TRBV29-1,many,TRBD2,TRBJ2-5
CASSSQGGKPDSPLHF,TGTGCCAGCAGCTCGCAGGGGGGTAAGCCAGATTCACCCCTCCACTTT,TRBV5-6,many,TRBD1,TRBJ1-6
CASSLSLILSGSTYNEQFF,TGTGCCAGCAGTTTATCGCTCATACTCAGCGGGAGTACCTACAATGAGCAGTTCTTC,TRBV6-5,NA,TRBD2,TRBJ2-1
CASSLNPFWGSNTEAFF,TGTGCCAGCAGTTTAAACCCATTTTGGGGATCTAACACTGAAGCTTTCTTT,TRBV27,many,NA,TRBJ1-1
CASSRGTGKNSPLHF,TGTGCCAGCAGCCGTGGGACAGGGAAAAATTCACCCCTCCACTTT,TRBV12-3/TRBV12-4,many,TRBD1,TRBJ1-6
CASSLNQGFDEQFF,TGTGCCAGCAGCTTAAACCAGGGTTTCGATGAGCAGTTCTTC,TRBV11-2,many,NA,TRBJ2-1
CASSPLVGQETQYF,TGTGCCAGCAGTCCCCTAGTCGGACAAGAGACCCAGTACTTC,TRBV12-3/TRBV12-4,many,NA,TRBJ2-5
CASSEQGGVRQPQHF,TGTGCCAGCAGTGAACAGGGAGGTGTTCGTCAGCCCCAGCATTTT,TRBV6-1,many,NA,TRBJ1-5
CSARSDGLVYNEQFF,TGCAGTGCTAGAAGTGACGGACTAGTCTACAATGAGCAGTTCTTC,TRBV20-1,few,TRBD2,TRBJ2-1
CSVTGNEQYF,TGCAGCGTTACAGGGAACGAGCAGTACTTC,TRBV29-1,many,NA,TRBJ2-7